The T cell receptor (beta chain) under discussion was sequenced for a study of CD8+CD57+ T cells in acquired aplastic anemia. The wider study: Around 3.2 ug was the average amount of DNA from sorted CD4+ and CD8+ cells. Healthy donors averaged about 11 million reads for CD4+ cells. Broader study findings: In common between the patients and the controls were approximately 28 CD8+ CDR3 sequences. Significant differences in CD8+ Simpson's diversity were not observed between patients and controls.

Details on this clonotype: Its antigen remains unidentified.

The V gene end was trimmed by 4 bases and the J gene end by 1 base; junction bases not matched to a gene: 2. The V gene's germline CDR1 is LNHDA and CDR2 SQIVND (reference sequence). CDR3 length: 14 residues. Both TCR beta VDJ combination and CDR3 sequence profiling were carried out. Genomic DNA was the template for this profiling. TCRdb used MiXCR to reprocess the reads, holding one entry per CDR3 protein. Of 65,000 to 85,000 distinct CDR3 sequences in the sample, under 65% were seen once. The receptor's source is a human donor in good health, serving as a control. What was sequenced was sorted CD4+, CD8+, or CD8+CD57+ T cells (not recorded which) from PBMCs. The chain joins TRBV19 to TRBJ2-7; TRBD1 matches at 9 bases. CDR3 region: CASSTGQGSYEQYF. The CDR3 bases are TGTGCCAGTAGTACGGGACAGGGTTCCTACGAGCAGTACTTC.